This T cell receptor beta chain appears in the sequencing data of a study of beta chain features in type 1 diabetes. Heparinised blood was drawn once per donor, averaging around 110 mL. Overall study results and limits: Insertions at VDJ junctions were less frequent in type 1 diabetes patients. These patients also deleted more nucleotides at the same junctions. TCRB CDR3s from Type 1 diabetes patients were moderately but significantly shorter in all four CD4+ subsets.

The table lists this clone with a few counts. Its antigen is unknown. Expressed TCRB transcripts were sequenced because the entire RNA isolate underwent reverse transcription. TCRdb keeps only in-frame clones here, not all; method: immunoSEQ multiplex PCR. The sample has more than 300,000 clones, about 12% seen once; the top ten hold approximately 0.01%. This TCR derives from a woman under 30 with type 1 diabetes. The material sequenced was naive CD4+ T cells from blood.

The CDR3 nucleotides are TGCGCCAGCAGCCCCCTTTCGACAGGAGATGAGCAGTTCTTC. This encodes CASSPLSTGDEQFF. The chain joins TRBV5-1 to TRBJ2-1; a possible D gene is TRBD1 (6 bases). Germline CDR1 reads SGHRS; CDR2 reads YFSETQ. Trimming removed 4 bases at V and 8 bases at J, with 16 bases between. This CDR3 region has 14 residues. The full variable domain, completed using reference TRBV5-1 and TRBJ2-1, is KAGVTQTPRYLIKTRGQQVTLSCSPISGHRSVSWYQQTPGQGLQFLFEYFSETQRNKGNFPGRFSGRQFSNSRSEMNVSTLELGDSALYLCASSPLSTGDEQFFGPGTRLTVL.